A single sample is the source of the 22 T cell receptor beta chains below, sequenced in a study of blood T cell repertoires in COVID-19. The method was immunoSEQ multiplex PCR; TCRdb's version includes in-frame clones alone and lacks a portion of them. In the table there are 240,000 or so clones, around 81% of which are singletons. The specimen sequenced was peripheral blood. These receptors were taken from a man younger than 40 who had recovered from COVID-19.

The genes are TRBV4-1 and TRBJ2-1; D gene ambiguous. Germline V gene data show CDR1 as MGHRA and CDR2 as YSYEKL. V lost 8 bases and J lost 0, with 14 bases in between. This CDR3 region has 15 residues. The CDR3 sequence is CASDQDRSSYNEQFF. The DNA for the CDR3 is TGCGCCAGCGACCAAGATAGGAGCTCCTACAATGAGCAGTTCTTC.

The rearrangement joins TRBV7-9 to TRBJ2-7, with TRBD1 matching over 7 bases. The CDR3 length is 15 residues. CDR1 is SEHNR, CDR2 FQNEAQ, per germline (reference sequence). Trimming cost V 5 bases and J 3 bases; bases outside gene matches: 10. CDR3 sequence reads: CASSKHTGADYEQYF. The CDR3 DNA is TGTGCCAGCAGCAAACACACAGGGGCAGACTACGAGCAGTACTTC. Together with reference TRBV7-9 and TRBJ2-7, the CDR3 gives the full variable domain: DTGVSQNPRHKITKRGQNVTFRCDPISEHNRLYWYRQTLGQGPEFLTYFQNEAQLEKSRLLSDRFSAERPKGSFSTLEIQRTEQGDSAMYLCASSKHTGADYEQYFGPGTRLTVT.

The chain recombines TRBV6-5 with TRBJ1-1, with 7 bases fitting TRBD1. Germline V gives CDR1 MNHEY, CDR2 SVGAGI. V lost 2 bases to trimming and J lost 2 bases; unmatched junction nucleotides: 8. This CDR3 comprises 16 residues. The CDR3 loop reads CASSYTPGQLNTEAFF. In DNA form, the CDR3 reads TGTGCCAGCAGTTACACCCCGGGACAGCTTAACACTGAAGCTTTCTTT.

The rearrangement links TRBV3-1 (or the pseudogene TRBV3-2) to TRBJ2-7; TRBD2 agrees at 15 bases. J gave up 7 bases and V 4 bases, and 8 bases lay outside the gene matches. Germline CDR1 LGHDT, CDR2 YNNKEL (reference sequence). CDR3 length: 16 residues. CDR3 DNA: TGTGCCAGCAGCCCAATCGGACTAGCGGGGGGGCGGGAGCAGTACTTC. It is translated as CASSPIGLAGGREQYF.

In DNA form, the CDR3 reads TGTGCCAGCAGTGAACCAGGATCCTATGGCTACACCTTC. Protein: CASSEPGSYGYTF. V gene TRBV6-1 combines with J gene TRBJ1-2; D is uncertain. The length of the CDR3 is 13 residues. Trimming stripped 2 bases from V and 4 bases from J, with 8 bases between. Germline-derived CDR1 and CDR2 are MNHNS and SASEGT.

The chain links TRBV27 to TRBJ2-3, with 8 bases identical to TRBD2. CDR3 size: 14 residues. The germline V gene encodes CDR1 MNHEY and CDR2 SMNVEV (reference sequence). The V gene end was trimmed by 6 bases and the J gene end by 1 base; junction bases not matched to a gene: 3. CDR3 loop: CASRVSGGTDTQYF. Here the CDR3 DNA reads TGTGCCAGCAGGGTTAGCGGGGGCACAGATACGCAGTATTTT.

The chain combines TRBV3-1 (or the pseudogene TRBV3-2) with TRBJ1-4; a possible D gene is TRBD1 (6 bases). Looked up from germline, CDR1 is LGHDT and CDR2 is YNNKEL (reference sequence). V dropped 0 bases and J dropped 5 bases, with 10 bases sitting between them. There are 15 residues in the CDR3. For the CDR3, the DNA is TGTGCCAGCAGCCAAGATAGGACAGTAAATGAAAAACTGTTTTTT. Its protein product is CASSQDRTVNEKLFF.

The chain recombines TRBV7-8 with TRBJ1-1, with 8 bases that match TRBD1. V lost 2 bases to trimming and J lost 1 base; unmatched junction nucleotides: 6. The CDR3 has 16 amino acids. Germline CDR1 is SGHVS and CDR2 is FQNEAQ. CDR3 coding DNA: TGTGCCAGCAGCTTAAGCAGGGGGCAATGGAACACTGAAGCTTTCTTT. Translating it yields CASSLSRGQWNTEAFF.

This chain uses TRBV2 with TRBJ1-5; D gene ambiguous. The length of the CDR3 is 12 residues. From germline, CDR1 is SNHLY and CDR2 FYNNEI. The V gene lost 2 bases and the J gene lost 4 bases, with 3 bases spanning the gap. The CDR3: CASSEPNQPQHF. CDR3 nucleotide sequence: TGTGCCAGCAGTGAACCGAATCAGCCCCAGCATTTT.

This clone was found a few times. This chain links TRBV6-1 with TRBJ1-5, with D hard to call. CDR1 is MNHNS, CDR2 SASEGT, per germline. The V end lost 2 bases, the J end lost 3 bases, and 8 bases lay between the germline ends. The CDR3 has 14 amino acids. The CDR3 here is CASSEPGNNQPQHF. The CDR3 DNA reads as TGTGCCAGCAGTGAACCCGGGAACAATCAGCCCCAGCATTTT.

The chain is built from TRBV18 and TRBJ2-1, with D possibly being TRBD2 (5 bases). In germline, CDR1 is KGHSH, CDR2 LQKENI. Between the trimmed V and J ends, which lost 3 bases and 7 bases, there was a span of 7 bases. There are 12 residues in the CDR3. DNA of the CDR3: TGTGCCAGCTCACCTGAGGGTAATGAGCAGTTCTTC. As protein: CASSPEGNEQFF. Full variable domain (remainder filled in from reference TRBV18 and TRBJ2-1): NAGVMQNPRHLVRRRGQEARLRCSPMKGHSHVYWYRQLPEEGLKFMVYLQKENIIDESGMPKERFSAEFPKEGPSILRIQQVVRGDSAAYFCASSPEGNEQFFGPGTRLTVL.

The chain carries TRBV9 and TRBJ1-2; no definite D call. Germline V gene sequence: CDR1 SGDLS, CDR2 YYNGEE. The V gene lost 2 bases and the J gene lost 2 bases, with 7 bases spanning the gap. CDR3 length equals 13 residues. The CDR3 loop is CASSVGENYGYTF. In DNA form, the CDR3 reads TGTGCCAGCAGCGTCGGGGAGAACTATGGCTACACCTTC.

This chain connects TRBV5-1 to TRBJ2-1, with TRBD1 matching over 7 bases. The germline gives CDR1 SGHRS, CDR2 YFSETQ. The J segment lost 5 bases and the V segment lost 0 bases, leaving 5 bases of the junction unmatched. CDR3 length: 15 amino acids. CDR3 sequence: CASSLGQGVDNEQFF. In nucleotides, the CDR3 is TGCGCCAGCAGCTTGGGACAGGGAGTCGACAATGAGCAGTTCTTC.

The rearrangement joins TRBV11-2 to TRBJ1-2; D is possibly TRBD1 (6 bases). Germline V gene sequence: CDR1 SGHAT, CDR2 FQNNGV. The CDR3 has 16 amino acids. V was cut by 5 bases and J by 2 bases, with 18 bases left in between. The CDR3 nucleotides are TGTGCCAGCAGCCCGCCGGGGAACAGGGTCAACTATGGCTACACCTTC. This translates into CASSPPGNRVNYGYTF.

The chain couples TRBV19 to TRBJ1-6, with D perhaps TRBD1 (6 bases). This CDR3 contains 16 residues. Per germline, CDR1 LNHDA and CDR2 SQIVND (reference sequence). V was shortened by 5 bases and J by 10 bases, with 21 bases between the two germline ends. The DNA of the CDR3 is TGTGCCAGTAGTTCAACCCGGTCAGGGGATAGATCACCCCTCCACTTT. Its translation is CASSSTRSGDRSPLHF.

V usage is TRBV5-1 and J usage is TRBJ2-7; tentative D call: TRBD1 (6 bases). V dropped 4 bases and J dropped 3 bases, with 14 bases sitting between them. CDR1 is SGHRS, CDR2 YFSETQ, per germline. This CDR3 has 14 residues. CDR3 DNA: TGCGCCAGCAGCCCCACGGGACACCTCTACGAGCAGTACTTC. This encodes CASSPTGHLYEQYF. The full variable domain, its missing parts supplied by reference TRBV5-1 and TRBJ2-7, is KAGVTQTPRYLIKTRGQQVTLSCSPISGHRSVSWYQQTPGQGLQFLFEYFSETQRNKGNFPGRFSGRQFSNSRSEMNVSTLELGDSALYLCASSPTGHLYEQYFGPGTRLTVT.

This clone came up once. The V and J genes are TRBV5-4 and TRBJ2-3; 7 bases fit TRBD2. Germline V gene data show CDR1 as SGHNT and CDR2 as YYREEE (reference sequence). V shed 5 bases and J 0 bases; nucleotides not matched to a gene: 3. The CDR3 consists of 14 residues. The CDR3 loop is CASRAGTSTDTQYF. The CDR3 DNA sequence: TGTGCCAGCAGAGCGGGGACTAGCACAGATACGCAGTATTTT.

In DNA, the CDR3 is TGTGCCAGCAGCCCGAACCGCCCGACAGGGAGCTCTGATACGCAGTATTTT. Its protein product is CASSPNRPTGSSDTQYF. This chain uses TRBV7-9 with TRBJ2-3, with TRBD1 identical over 7 bases. This CDR3 is built from 17 residues. V trimming: 5 bases; J trimming: 6 bases; junction bases outside the gene matches: 17. CDR1 is SEHNR and CDR2 is FQNEAQ in the germline V gene (reference sequence).

The chain combines TRBV7-3 with TRBJ1-5, with D hard to call. The ends were cut back, 5 bases at V and 4 bases at J, with 9 bases in the middle. The CDR3 has 13 amino acids. The V gene's germline CDR1 is SGHTA and CDR2 FQGTGA. The CDR3 DNA is TGTGCCAGCAGCGAGACGGGGAATCAGCCCCAGCATTTT. The encoded protein is CASSETGNQPQHF.

V usage is TRBV19 and J usage is TRBJ2-5; 9 positions agree with TRBD2. The CDR3 has 16 amino acids. Trimming at V came to 4 bases and at J to 5 bases, leaving 11 bases not matched to a gene. CDR1 is LNHDA, CDR2 SQIVND, per germline (reference sequence). The CDR3 region is CASSKPGGGAGETQYF. The CDR3, as DNA: TGTGCCAGTAGTAAGCCTGGCGGGGGGGCAGGTGAGACCCAGTACTTC. The whole variable domain, remainder taken from reference TRBV19 and TRBJ2-5, is DGGITQSPKYLFRKEGQNVTLSCEQNLNHDAMYWYRQDPGQGLRLIYYSQIVNDFQKGDIAEGYSVSREKKESFPLTVTSAQKNPTAFYLCASSKPGGGAGETQYFGPGTRLLVL.

This chain joins TRBV24-1 and TRBJ2-3; D is unresolved. This CDR3 has 12 amino acids. V gave up 6 bases and J gave up 1 base, with 4 bases separating them. Per the germline V gene, CDR1 is KGHDR and CDR2 is SFDVKD. The CDR3 DNA follows: TGTGCCACCAGTACACGCACAGATACGCAGTATTTT. Encoded protein: CATSTRTDTQYF.

CDR3 region: CASSLWRLSGDRYTF. CDR3 DNA sequence: TGTGCCAGCAGCTTATGGCGTTTGAGCGGGGACCGGTACACCTTC. The chain links TRBV7-8 to TRBJ1-2; tentatively, D is TRBD1 (5 bases). CDR1 and CDR2 from the germline V gene are SGHVS and FQNEAQ. Trimming cost V 2 bases and J 11 bases, with 21 bases left between them. This CDR3 contains 15 residues.